This is a list of T cell receptor beta chains from one sample in a study of blood T cell repertoires in COVID-19. The protocol was immunoSEQ multiplex PCR, while the TCRdb copy is restricted to in-frame clones and leaves out a portion. The sample includes over 150,000 clones, roughly 90% of them seen just once. Sequenced sample: peripheral blood. Receptors originate from a man aged 18 to 30 with COVID-19, enrolled during active disease. Both conserved end residues are part of each CDR3. D genes are given only for firm matches. A clone size is listed for some rows: how often the clone was seen (once, few, many), or a class if it is expanded.

cdr3_length | d_call | j_call | clone_size | v_call | cdr3_nt | cdr3_aa
13 | . | TRBJ2-1 | once | TRBV25-1 | TGTGCCAGCAGTGTCCAGCGGGACACCGAGCAGTTCTTC | CASSVQRDTEQFF
17 | . | TRBJ2-2 | . | TRBV4-1 | TGCGCCAGCAGCCAAGTTACGAGACTTATGAACACCGGGGAGCTGTTTTTT | CASSQVTRLMNTGELFF
16 | TRBD2 | TRBJ2-3 | . | TRBV7-2 | TGTGCCAGCAGCTTAATCCTAGCGGGAGCCCCAGATACGCAGTATTTT | CASSLILAGAPDTQYF
15 | TRBD2 | TRBJ2-7 | . | TRBV30 | TGTGCCTGGAGTGTACTAGCGGGACCCTCCTACGAGCAGTACTTC | CAWSVLAGPSYEQYF
14 | TRBD1 | TRBJ2-7 | few | TRBV4-3 | TGCGCCAGCAGCCAGAGGACAGGGTCTTACGAGCAGTACTTC | CASSQRTGSYEQYF
13 | . | TRBJ2-1 | . | TRBV7-9 | TGTGCATCGCAGATGGCCAACTACAATGAGCAGTTCTTC | CASQMANYNEQFF
15 | TRBD1 | TRBJ2-2 | . | TRBV19 | TGTGCCAGTAGTAAAATCGACAGGGAAACCGGGGAGCTGTTTTTT | CASSKIDRETGELFF
14 | . | TRBJ1-1 | . | TRBV5-8 | TGTGCCAGCAGCTGGGCCCGGATGAACACTGAAGCTTTCTTT | CASSWARMNTEAFF
16 | TRBD2 | TRBJ2-1 | . | TRBV28 | TGTGCCAGTTACCCCCTAGCGGTGAGCTCCTACAATGAGCAGTTCTTC | CASYPLAVSSYNEQFF
13 | TRBD2 | TRBJ2-1 | . | TRBV29-1 | TGCAGCGTATCGAGGAGACTAGCCTATGAGCAGTTCTTC | CSVSRRLAYEQFF
16 | TRBD2 | TRBJ2-7 | . | TRBV14 | TGTGCCAGCAGCCAAAACACGGGACTAGCGGGAGGGCAGCAGTACTTC | CASSQNTGLAGGQQYF
15 | . | TRBJ2-7 | . | TRBV9 | TGTGCCAGCAGCGCGGGCGTGGGAGGTGGCTACGAGCAGTACTTC | CASSAGVGGGYEQYF
16 | TRBD1 | TRBJ2-4 | . | TRBV2 | TGTGCCAGCAGCGAAGGACAGGGGAGGGGCAAAAACATTCAGTACTTC | CASSEGQGRGKNIQYF
15 | TRBD1 | TRBJ2-2 | . | TRBV11-1 | TGTGCCAGCAGCTCAGGACAGGGGGCCACCGGGGAGCTGTTTTTT | CASSSGQGATGELFF
13 | . | TRBJ2-7 | . | TRBV12-3/TRBV12-4 | TGTGCCAGCAGCGCGGGACAGAGCTACGAGCAGTACTTC | CASSAGQSYEQYF
15 | . | TRBJ2-7 | . | TRBV7-8 | TGTGCCAGCAGCGACCCAGGGGCGAGCTCCTACGAGCAGTACTTC | CASSDPGASSYEQYF
11 | . | TRBJ1-1 | once | TRBV20-1 | TGCAGTGCTAGAGACAGGACTGAAGCTTTCTTT | CSARDRTEAFF
16 | TRBD1 | TRBJ1-3 | once | TRBV9 | TGTGCCAGCAGCGTGAGGGGACAGCGCTCTGGAAACACCATATATTTT | CASSVRGQRSGNTIYF
16 | TRBD1 | TRBJ2-7 | . | TRBV7-8 | TGTGCCAGCAGCCCGTGGACAGGCTCAAGCTCCTACGAGCAGTACTTC | CASSPWTGSSSYEQYF
13 | . | TRBJ2-7 | . | TRBV27 | TGTGCCAGCAGTTTAGTCAGGGGAGACGAGCAGTACTTC | CASSLVRGDEQYF